This record concerns one TCR beta chain sequence. The data belong to a study of blood T cell repertoires in COVID-19. Germline values: CDR1 MNHEY, CDR2 SVGAGI. Unmatched junction bases numbered 7, after V lost 6 bases and J lost 2 bases. The CDR3 runs to 15 residues. Profiling relied on immunoSEQ multiplex PCR, and the TCRdb table lists in-frame clones only, not all of them. The sample carries some 210,000 clones, roughly 82% recorded once. The V and J genes are TRBV6-5 and TRBJ2-5; 9 bases match TRBD2. The origin of this receptor is a middle-aged woman with acute or convalescent COVID-19. The source material was peripheral blood. The CDR3 DNA is TGTGCCAGCAGCTTAGCGGGAGTGGGGCAAGAGACCCAGTACTTC. It codes for CASSLAGVGQETQYF.